This T cell receptor beta chain was sequenced in a study of cytomegalovirus exposure and HLA in healthy donors. Study in general: According to later analysis, the same platform produced the 120 or so validation and approximately 630 first-cohort repertoires.

Germline CDR1 reads LGHNA; CDR2 reads YSLEER. CDR3 size: 16 residues. After removal of 0 bases from V and 5 bases from J, the junction contained 8 bases not matched to a gene. Profiled with immunoSEQ multiplex PCR; TCRdb holds only in-frame clones, not every one. Here the sample spans roughly 150,000 clones, about 89% being singletons. This clone was seen more than once but under ten times. Its antigen is still unknown. Notes on the study in general: It was reportedly the case that the classifier diagnosed cytomegalovirus status with high specificity and sensitivity.

The sequenced sample was PBMCs. The receptor comes from a young woman in good health and CMV-seropositive. This chain uses TRBV4-3 with TRBJ1-1; the match to TRBD1 covers 8 bases. The CDR3 here is CASSQEEAGGWTEAFF. CDR3 coding DNA: TGCGCCAGCAGCCAAGAAGAGGCAGGGGGCTGGACTGAAGCTTTCTTT.